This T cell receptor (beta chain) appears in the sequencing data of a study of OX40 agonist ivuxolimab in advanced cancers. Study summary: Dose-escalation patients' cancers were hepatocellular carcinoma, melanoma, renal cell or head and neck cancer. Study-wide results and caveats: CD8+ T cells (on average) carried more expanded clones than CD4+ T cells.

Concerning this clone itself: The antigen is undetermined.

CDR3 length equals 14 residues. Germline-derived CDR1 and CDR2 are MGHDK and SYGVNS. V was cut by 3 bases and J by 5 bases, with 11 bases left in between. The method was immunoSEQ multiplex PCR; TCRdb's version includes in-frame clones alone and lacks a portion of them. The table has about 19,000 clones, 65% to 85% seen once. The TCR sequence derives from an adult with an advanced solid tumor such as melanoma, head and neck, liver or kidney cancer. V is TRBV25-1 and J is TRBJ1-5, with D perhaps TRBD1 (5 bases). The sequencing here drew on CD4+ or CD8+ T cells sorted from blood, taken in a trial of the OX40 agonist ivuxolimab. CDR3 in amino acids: CASSDREGYQPQHF. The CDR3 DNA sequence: TGTGCCAGCAGTGACAGGGAAGGGTATCAGCCCCAGCATTTT.